The sequence of this T cell receptor beta chain was determined in a study of blood T cells in healthy people across ages. Findings and limits, study-wide: The percentage of naive T cells correlated strongly with TCR beta diversity.

The J segment lost 3 bases and the V segment lost 3 bases, leaving 13 bases of the junction unmatched. Germline V gives CDR1 MDHEN, CDR2 SYDVKM. This CDR3 region has 17 residues. For the second PCR, which ran for 7 to 11 cycles, a sample-barcoded 5' primer and a J-beta primer mix were used. TCRdb re-called the 5' RACE reads through MiXCR, storing one row per CDR3 protein. This sample carries roughly 560,000 distinct CDR3 sequences, around 24% of them seen once, and the ten largest clones take around 10%. Of note for this clonotype: As yet, its antigen is unknown.

This same sample was also part of a study on T cells of mothers and their children. That source adds: For unrelated pairs as for related ones, thymic selection shapes TCR recombination output similarly.

This sequence originates from a boy younger than 18 in good health. The sequencing input was blood. The chain joins TRBV28 to TRBJ2-7; 8 positions match TRBD2. CDR3 bases: TGTGCCAGCAGTTTGGGTAAAGTGGTAGCGGGGTACTACGAGCAGTACTTC. This translates into CASSLGKVVAGYYEQYF.